These 27 T cell receptor beta chains came from one sample sequenced in a study of response to subunit inactivated influenza vaccine. Each CDR3 protein gets one entry after TCRdb re-called the RT-PCR reads with MiXCR. This sample carries about 700,000 distinct CDR3 sequences, 12% to 15% of them seen once, and the ten largest clones take less than 8.5%. The material was PBMCs from blood, obtained around two weeks before vaccination. The receptors derive from a man over 45 who received an inactivated influenza vaccine.

This clonotype was observed many times. CDR3 amino acids: CASRKNSNQPQHF. CDR3 nucleotides: TGTGCCAGCAGGAAGAATAGCAATCAGCCCCAGCATTTT. The genes are TRBV6-2 or TRBV6-3 and TRBJ1-5; D is uncertain. Germline lookup yields CDR1 MNHEY and CDR2 SVGEGT. This CDR3 spans 13 amino acids. V was trimmed by 6 bases and J by 0 bases, leaving 6 bases between them.

V gene TRBV5-1 combines with J gene TRBJ2-2; TRBD2 matches 11 bases. Unmatched junction bases numbered 8, after V lost 3 bases and J lost 4 bases. The germline V gene has CDR1 SGHRS and CDR2 YFSETQ. This CDR3 region has 17 residues. CDR3 residues: CASSSSASGGPTGELFF. CDR3 nucleotides: TGCGCCAGCAGCTCGAGCGCTAGCGGGGGGCCCACCGGGGAGCTGTTTTTT.

V gene TRBV4-3 combines with J gene TRBJ2-7; 8 bases fit TRBD1. There are 16 residues in the CDR3. The J segment lost 3 bases and the V segment lost 0 bases, leaving 7 bases of the junction unmatched. Germline-derived CDR1 and CDR2 are LGHNA and YSLEER. CDR3 DNA: TGCGCCAGCAGCCAAGATCTAGAACAGGGGGTCTACGAGCAGTACTTC. It translates to CASSQDLEQGVYEQYF.

This clonotype was picked up a small number of times. V and J are TRBV20-1 and TRBJ2-5; 10 nucleotides match TRBD1. V shed 0 bases and J 2 bases; nucleotides not matched to a gene: 3. Germline values: CDR1 DFQATT, CDR2 SNEGSKA (reference sequence). The CDR3 extends over 15 amino acids. The CDR3 sequence is CSARDLDRGQETQYF. Here the CDR3 DNA reads TGCAGTGCTAGAGACCTGGACAGGGGGCAAGAGACCCAGTACTTC.

The rearrangement links TRBV6-4 to TRBJ2-1, with 9 bases that match TRBD2. Per the germline V gene, CDR1 is MRHNA and CDR2 is SNTAGT. This CDR3 has 14 amino acids. The junction had 9 bases not matched to a gene; V was cut back by 5 bases and J by 10 bases. The CDR3 DNA is TGTGCCAGCAGTTCTGGCGGGAGGGCATTGGAGCAGTTCTTC. This gives the protein CASSSGGRALEQFF.

This clonotype was picked up a small number of times. The chain is built from TRBV20-1 and TRBJ2-5; D uncertain. The CDR3 runs to 14 residues. CDR1 and CDR2 from the germline V gene are DFQATT and SNEGSKA (reference sequence). V shed 4 bases and J shed 2 bases, with 14 bases lying between them. The CDR3 region is CSATPFLRQETQYF. The CDR3 DNA reads as TGCAGTGCTACTCCTTTTCTCAGGCAAGAGACCCAGTACTTC.

Regarding this clonotype: A clone one base away is much larger, so this may be a read error. V usage is TRBV9 and J usage is TRBJ2-1; 8 bases align to TRBD2. Germline assignment: CDR1 SGDLS and CDR2 YYNGEE. This CDR3 contains 15 residues. The CDR3 region is CGSSVLAGTSDEQFF. For the CDR3, the DNA is TGTGGCAGCAGCGTTCTAGCGGGTACCTCTGATGAGCAGTTCTTC.

The chain has TRBV14 and TRBJ2-1, with a tentative D call TRBD2 (6 bases). The V end lost 4 bases, the J end lost 10 bases, and 20 bases lay between the germline ends. Looked up from germline, CDR1 is SGHDN and CDR2 is FVKESK. The CDR3 runs 15 residues. The CDR3 is CASSPPAGRGYEQFF. The CDR3 DNA is TGTGCCAGCAGCCCGCCAGCGGGCCGGGGCTACGAGCAGTTCTTC.

This clonotype was detected many times. The rearrangement uses TRBV6-1 and TRBJ1-2, with 9 bases that match TRBD1. The V gene's germline CDR1 is MNHNS and CDR2 SASEGT. V lost 7 bases and J lost 2; bases outside the gene matches: 5. This CDR3 is built from 14 residues. For the CDR3, the DNA is TGTGCCAGCAACACCGGGACAGGGAACTATGGCTACACCTTC. Protein product: CASNTGTGNYGYTF.

V is TRBV7-9 and J is TRBJ1-1; D is unclear. This CDR3 region has 11 residues. Trimming took 7 bases from V and 0 from J, leaving 3 bases between them. CDR1 is SEHNR and CDR2 is FQNEAQ in the germline V gene (reference sequence). CDR3 DNA: TGTGCCAGCATCTTGAACACTGAAGCTTTCTTT. Translated, it gives CASILNTEAFF.

This clonotype has a count of ten or more. The chain couples TRBV5-5 to TRBJ2-1; the D gene could be TRBD1 or TRBD2 (5 bases each). The CDR3 totals 14 residues. Trimming left V 8 bases short and J 2 bases short, with 14 bases between. Per germline, CDR1 SGHKS and CDR2 YYEKEE (reference sequence). As DNA, the CDR3 is TGTGCCAGTTACTCGGGGCAGACCTACAATGAGCAGTTCTTC. Its protein product is CASYSGQTYNEQFF.

This rearrangement joins TRBV19 to TRBJ2-2; D possibly corresponds to TRBD1 (5 bases). The ends were cut back, 8 bases at V and 0 bases at J, with 13 bases in the middle. CDR3 length equals 15 residues. CDR1 is LNHDA, CDR2 SQIVND, per germline (reference sequence). The CDR3 here is CASRRDRPNTGELFF. For the CDR3, the DNA is TGTGCCAGTCGACGTGACAGACCGAACACCGGGGAGCTGTTTTTT.

The rearrangement joins TRBV3-1 to TRBJ2-2; no reliable D call. The CDR3 is made up of 13 amino acids. V was pared by 3 bases and J by 3 bases, with 5 bases between. Germline V gene sequence: CDR1 LGHDT, CDR2 YNNKEL (reference sequence). CDR3 sequence reads: CASSHDDTGELFF. The CDR3 coding sequence is TGTGCCAGCAGCCATGACGACACCGGGGAGCTGTTTTTT.

This chain joins TRBV4-3 and TRBJ2-6; D is undetermined. Germline V gene sequence: CDR1 LGHNA, CDR2 YSLEER. The CDR3 has 17 residues. V dropped 1 base and J dropped 0 bases, with 10 bases sitting between them. The CDR3 reads CASSQGRPDSGANVLTF. CDR3 bases: TGCGCCAGCAGCCAAGGTCGGCCCGACTCTGGGGCCAACGTCCTGACTTTC.

J is TRBJ1-5 and V is TRBV7-9; D perhaps matches TRBD1 (5 bases). Germline assignment: CDR1 SEHNR and CDR2 FQNEAQ (reference sequence). V gave up 8 bases and J gave up 4 bases, with 12 bases separating them. This CDR3 comprises 13 residues. CDR3 DNA: TGTGCCAGCCAGGTAGGGGCTAATCAGCCCCAGCATTTT. It encodes CASQVGANQPQHF.

This clonotype showed up just a few times. The J gene is TRBJ2-7, the V gene TRBV3-1; TRBD2 matches 7 bases. Per the germline V gene, CDR1 is LGHDT and CDR2 is YNNKEL (reference sequence). This CDR3 spans 14 amino acids. After removal of 1 base from V and 1 base from J, the junction contained 1 base not matched to a gene. The CDR3 DNA is TGTGCCAGCAGCCAAGGAGCGGGGTCCTACGAGCAGTACTTC. Encoded protein: CASSQGAGSYEQYF.

In its sample, this clonotype was seen a few times. The DNA of the CDR3 is TGTGCCAGCAGTGCCGGGGGACAGGAGAACTACGAGCAGTACTTC. This gives the protein CASSAGGQENYEQYF. The chain is built from TRBV6-1 and TRBJ2-7, with 8 bases lining up with TRBD1. Per germline, CDR1 MNHNS and CDR2 SASEGT. V lost 4 bases, J lost 3 bases, and 8 bases stayed unmatched. This CDR3 spans 15 amino acids.

This clonotype was picked up a small number of times. The CDR3 loop is CASSSAWGYEQYF. DNA of the CDR3: TGTGCCAGCAGCTCTGCCTGGGGCTACGAGCAGTACTTC. This chain connects TRBV7-2 to TRBJ2-7; D unresolved. V gave up 4 bases and J gave up 3 bases, with 10 bases separating them. The CDR3 is 13 residues long. CDR1 is SGHTA and CDR2 is FQGNSA in the germline V gene.

Only a few counts were recorded for this clonotype. CDR3: CASSFGHDYGYTF. CDR3 DNA: TGTGCCAGCAGCTTTGGACATGACTATGGCTACACCTTC. The chain employs TRBV5-5 and TRBJ1-2, with D perhaps matching TRBD1 (5 bases). V was cut by 2 bases and J by 3 bases, with 8 bases left in between. Germline CDR1 and CDR2: SGHKS and YYEKEE (reference sequence). The CDR3 sequence is 13 residues long.

This clonotype appeared many times. The chain carries TRBV7-2 and TRBJ2-7, with 8 bases identical to TRBD1. Looked up from germline, CDR1 is SGHTA and CDR2 is FQGNSA. CDR3 length: 15 residues. J was trimmed by 4 bases and V by 1 base; bases with no gene match: 6. The CDR3 region is CASSLVPGGRYEQYF. The DNA of the CDR3 is TGTGCCAGCAGCTTAGTACCAGGGGGCAGATACGAGCAGTACTTC.

This rearrangement joins TRBV15 to TRBJ1-6; D may be TRBD1 (6 bases). V dropped 2 bases and J dropped 7 bases, with 9 bases sitting between them. In germline, CDR1 is LNHNV, CDR2 YYDKDF (reference sequence). The CDR3 sequence is 14 residues long. CDR3 bases: TGTGCCACCAGCAGACACAGGGAAAATTCACCCCTCCACTTT. Translating gives CATSRHRENSPLHF.

This clonotype was observed a few times. The rearrangement uses TRBV6-2 or TRBV6-3 and TRBJ2-2; D possibly uses TRBD1 or TRBD2 (6 bases each). With 6 bases removed from V and 9 bases from J, the gap between germline ends came to 14 bases. The CDR3 is made up of 13 amino acids. From germline, CDR1 is MNHEY and CDR2 SVGEGT. The CDR3 region is CASSRGQLRELFF. The DNA for the CDR3 is TGTGCCAGCAGCCGGGGGCAGTTAAGGGAGCTGTTTTTT.

This clonotype was seen a few times. The chain carries TRBV7-9 and TRBJ1-4, with D maybe TRBD1 (5 bases). Deletions cut 5 bases from V and 4 bases from J, with 17 bases between. There are 16 residues in the CDR3. In germline, CDR1 is SEHNR, CDR2 FQNEAQ (reference sequence). The CDR3 loop is CASSLYSSGLNEKLFF. CDR3 in DNA: TGTGCCAGCAGCCTATACTCTTCAGGGCTTAATGAAAAACTGTTTTTT.

This clonotype has only a few counts. CDR3: CASSVDSTGNQPQHF. CDR3 nucleotides: TGTGCCAGCAGCGTAGATTCAACAGGCAATCAGCCCCAGCATTTT. This chain joins TRBV9 and TRBJ1-5; D unresolved. Germline values: CDR1 SGDLS, CDR2 YYNGEE. V lost 0 bases and J lost 2, with 9 bases in between. CDR3 size: 15 residues.

The chain joins TRBV10-3 to TRBJ2-7, with D uncertain. This CDR3 spans 12 amino acids. V lost 10 bases to trimming and J lost 2 bases, with 12 bases between them. CDR1 and CDR2 (germline): ENHRY, SYGVKD. CDR3 region: CASGPYPYEQYF. The CDR3, as DNA: TGTGCCAGCGGACCGTACCCCTACGAGCAGTACTTC.

This clonotype turned up a few times. The rearrangement links TRBV18 to TRBJ1-1; weak D call: TRBD1 (5 bases). Germline V gene data show CDR1 as KGHSH and CDR2 as LQKENI. The CDR3 is 12 amino acids. The germline V and J ends were trimmed by 3 bases and 7 bases, with 9 bases remaining between them. CDR3 loop: CASSPGTFEAFF. For the CDR3, the DNA is TGTGCCAGCTCACCGGGGACTTTTGAAGCTTTCTTT.

This clonotype was detected a few times. This chain uses TRBV9 with TRBJ2-2; D gene ambiguous. The length of the CDR3 is 14 residues. V lost 1 base to trimming and J lost 0 bases, with 4 bases between them. The germline CDR1 and CDR2 sequences are SGDLS and YYNGEE. In DNA form, the CDR3 reads TGTGCCAGCAGCGTAACGACGAACACCGGGGAGCTGTTTTTT. Its protein is CASSVTTNTGELFF. The full variable domain, rest sourced from reference TRBV9 and TRBJ2-2, is DSGVTQTPKHLITATGQRVTLRCSPRSGDLSVYWYQQSLDQGLQFLIQYYNGEERAKGNILERFSAQQFPDLHSELNLSSLELGDSALYFCASSVTTNTGELFFGEGSRLTVL.